The next 18 T cell receptor beta chains were all read from a single sample in a study of OX40 agonist ivuxolimab in advanced cancers. Here immunoSEQ multiplex PCR was the method, and the copy in TCRdb shows in-frame clones only, minus some. The repertoire includes around 70,000 clones, 75% to 95% of them detected once, and approximately 1% sits in the top ten. The input for sequencing was CD4+ or CD8+ T cells sorted from blood, taken in a trial of the OX40 agonist ivuxolimab. These receptors came from an adult with an advanced solid tumor such as melanoma, head and neck, liver or kidney cancer.

This clone was detected once. The chain is built from TRBV18 and TRBJ2-1, with 11 bases fitting TRBD2. With V trimmed by 3 bases and J by 5 bases, 3 bases remained unmatched. This CDR3 contains 15 residues. Germline V lookup: CDR1 KGHSH, CDR2 LQKENI. The CDR3, as DNA: TGTGCCAGCTCACCGGGACTAGCGGATCACAATGAGCAGTTCTTC. Protein: CASSPGLADHNEQFF.

The chain recombines TRBV6-1 with TRBJ2-1, with 12 bases matching TRBD2. CDR1 and CDR2 (germline): MNHNS, SASEGT. The CDR3 consists of 15 residues. V was pared by 7 bases and J by 3 bases, with 4 bases of the junction left unmatched. Here the CDR3 reads CASNQLAGGYNEQFF. The DNA of the CDR3 is TGTGCCAGCAATCAACTAGCGGGAGGCTACAATGAGCAGTTCTTC.

J is TRBJ2-7 and V is TRBV6-1; D remains unclear. Germline V gene data show CDR1 as MNHNS and CDR2 as SASEGT. The V and J ends lost 6 bases and 1 base respectively, with 16 bases between them. The CDR3 spans 15 residues. The CDR3 DNA is TGTGCCAGCAGCCCAAAAACGGTTAAGTCCTACGAGCAGTACTTC. The encoded protein is CASSPKTVKSYEQYF.

V usage is TRBV2 and J usage is TRBJ1-6, with 9 positions matching TRBD1. The CDR3 sequence is 14 residues long. From germline, CDR1 is SNHLY and CDR2 FYNNEI. J lost 14 bases, V lost 6 bases, and 11 bases had no gene match. CDR3 bases: TGTGCCAGCAGCGAGACAGGGGGATATTCGGCCCTCCACTTT. Translating it yields CASSETGGYSALHF.

The chain carries TRBV6-5 and TRBJ1-2; no definite D call. Germline CDR1 and CDR2: MNHEY and SVGAGI. Trimming left V 3 bases short and J 3 bases short, with 11 bases between. The CDR3 has 14 amino acids. CDR3 bases: TGTGCCAGCAGTTATTCCCCCGGGGACTATGGCTACACCTTC. Protein product: CASSYSPGDYGYTF.

V is TRBV7-8 and J is TRBJ1-1, with 9 bases aligning to TRBD1. The V gene's germline CDR1 is SGHVS and CDR2 FQNEAQ. The CDR3 runs to 13 residues. Trimming cost V 5 bases and J 6 bases; bases outside gene matches: 4. CDR3 DNA sequence: TGTGCCAGCAGCGGACAGGGGTTACCTGAAGCTTTCTTT. Translated, it gives CASSGQGLPEAFF.

This sequence joins TRBV6-5 and TRBJ2-1, with D perhaps matching TRBD1 or TRBD2 (6 bases each). The germline CDR1 and CDR2 sequences are MNHEY and SVGAGI. The CDR3 runs 11 residues. V was cut by 2 bases and J by 14 bases, with 10 bases left in between. In DNA form, the CDR3 reads TGTGCCAGCAGTTACGAAGGGGGGAAGTTCTTC. Its protein product is CASSYEGGKFF.

J is TRBJ2-1 and V is TRBV11-3; 8 positions match TRBD2. This CDR3 has 17 amino acids. From germline, CDR1 is SGHNT and CDR2 YENEEA. Trimming cost V 3 bases and J 5 bases; bases outside gene matches: 12. For the CDR3, the DNA is TGTGCCAGCAGCTTTAATAGGCGGCTAGCGGGTCACAATGAGCAGTTCTTC. Its protein is CASSFNRRLAGHNEQFF.

This chain connects TRBV28 to TRBJ1-1; D uncertain. V lost 5 bases, J lost 1 base, and 8 bases lay in between. Germline V gives CDR1 MDHEN, CDR2 SYDVKM. The CDR3 covers 13 residues. The CDR3 sequence: CASSLPQNTEAFF. CDR3 DNA: TGTGCCAGCAGTCTCCCACAGAACACTGAAGCTTTCTTT.

V and J are TRBV7-8 and TRBJ2-3; TRBD1 agrees at 7 bases. V gave up 3 bases and J gave up 3 bases; unmatched junction bases: 3. Germline V gene lookup returns CDR1 SGHVS and CDR2 FQNEAQ. This CDR3 spans 14 amino acids. The DNA for the CDR3 is TGTGCCAGCAGCTTTACAGGGGTGACAGATACGCAGTATTTT. This encodes CASSFTGVTDTQYF.

The V and J genes are TRBV6-5 and TRBJ1-1; 10 bases align to TRBD1. Germline V gene lookup returns CDR1 MNHEY and CDR2 SVGAGI. V shed 0 bases, J shed 8 bases, and the junction held 6 bases outside the gene matches. CDR3 size: 15 residues. This CDR3 reads CASSYSTGGSSEAFF. CDR3 sequence (DNA): TGTGCCAGCAGTTACTCGACAGGGGGCTCCTCGGAAGCTTTCTTT.

V and J are TRBV19 and TRBJ2-2, with 8 bases matching TRBD1. The CDR3 has 15 residues. Germline loops: CDR1 LNHDA, CDR2 SQIVND (reference sequence). V lost 5 bases, J lost 1 base, and 3 bases stayed unmatched. The chain's CDR3 is CASSSGQGNTGELFF. The CDR3 DNA is TGTGCCAGTAGTTCTGGACAGGGGAACACCGGGGAGCTGTTTTTT.

This clone was detected only once. An end of the junction differs from the germline gene, which may be a read error. The V and J genes are TRBV30 and TRBJ2-5; D possibly corresponds to TRBD1 (5 bases). The CDR3 sequence is 15 residues long. CDR1 and CDR2 from the germline V gene are GTSNPN and SVGIG (reference sequence). The CDR3 coding sequence is TGTGCCTGGAGTAACGACAAGGGGTGGCAAGGGACCCAGTACTTC. Translated: CAWSNDKGWQGTQYF.

The chain has TRBV6-1 and TRBJ1-2; the match to TRBD1 covers 11 bases. The CDR3 has 16 residues. V shed 0 bases and J 5 bases; nucleotides not matched to a gene: 5. The germline V gene encodes CDR1 MNHNS and CDR2 SASEGT. DNA of the CDR3: TGTGCCAGCAGTGAAGCAACCGGACAGGGGGCTTATGGCTACACCTTC. The encoded protein is CASSEATGQGAYGYTF.

The chain links TRBV23-1 to TRBJ2-6; no reliable D call. TRBV23-1 is an open reading frame, and its role is uncertain. Trimming shortened V by 10 bases and J by 0 bases, and 16 bases separated the two germline ends. The CDR3 is made up of 16 amino acids. The CDR3 reads CATPGSPLSGANVLTF. The CDR3 nucleotides read TGCGCCACCCCAGGTTCCCCTCTCTCTGGGGCCAACGTCCTGACTTTC.

The V call is TRBV11-3, the J call TRBJ2-5; 7 bases line up with TRBD2. The CDR3 loop spans 13 amino acids. Germline lookup yields CDR1 SGHNT and CDR2 YENEEA. J was trimmed by 5 bases and V by 3 bases; bases with no gene match: 3. CDR3 nucleotides: TGTGCCAGCAGCTTCGCGGGAGCGGAGACCCAGTACTTC. It encodes CASSFAGAETQYF.

This chain links TRBV7-9 with TRBJ2-2; D gene ambiguous. Trimming stripped 5 bases from V and 2 bases from J, with 9 bases between. The CDR3 covers 14 residues. Germline CDR1 is SEHNR and CDR2 is FQNEAQ (reference sequence). DNA of the CDR3: TGTGCCAGCAGCCCTCTGGTTAACACCGGGGAGCTGTTTTTT. Its protein is CASSPLVNTGELFF.

The genes are TRBV6-1 and TRBJ2-7; D perhaps matches TRBD2 (6 bases). Trimming took off 4 bases at V and 0 bases at J, with 10 bases between the two ends. The CDR3 consists of 14 residues. CDR1 MNHNS and CDR2 SASEGT come from the germline V gene. Written as DNA, the CDR3 is TGTGCCAGCAGTGCGAAGACTAGCTCCTACGAGCAGTACTTC. The encoded protein is CASSAKTSSYEQYF.